Listed below are T cell receptor beta chains from one sample, sequenced in a study of blood T cell repertoires in COVID-19. Produced via immunoSEQ multiplex PCR; TCRdb's table is partial and in-frame only. Of around 200,000 clones in the sample, 70% to 90% were seen once. Sequencing input: peripheral blood. These receptors came from a man between 40 and 49 years old with acute or convalescent COVID-19. Each CDR3 is given with its conserved first and last residue.

TRBJ1-1	TRBV18	CASSPWGPHTNTEAFF
TRBJ2-7	TRBV23-1	CASSQPASGGARSYEQYF
TRBJ2-5	TRBV19	CASSMSSYSETQYF
TRBJ2-5	TRBV25-1	CASSPGPFRGETQYF
TRBJ1-3	TRBV15	CATSRDGQGFSGNTIYF
TRBJ2-5	TRBV30	CAWSVGSAGAGETQYF
TRBJ1-6	TRBV28	CASSLGGSNNSPLHF
TRBJ1-1	TRBV24-1	CATKVPRMNTEAFF
TRBJ2-3	TRBV29-1	CSGGLAGGTSTDTQYF
TRBJ1-1	TRBV18	CASSPPTRDTEAFF
TRBJ1-1	TRBV28	CASRRTGSGTEAFF
TRBJ2-5	TRBV7-2	CASSPPTRSETQYF
TRBJ1-1	TRBV4-1	CASSQSTGLNTEAFF
TRBJ1-6	TRBV27	CASSLSRQLNSPLHF
TRBJ2-1	TRBV10-1	CASSEFTGRGHNEQFF
TRBJ2-7	TRBV10-3	CAISDSGASGRISYEQYF